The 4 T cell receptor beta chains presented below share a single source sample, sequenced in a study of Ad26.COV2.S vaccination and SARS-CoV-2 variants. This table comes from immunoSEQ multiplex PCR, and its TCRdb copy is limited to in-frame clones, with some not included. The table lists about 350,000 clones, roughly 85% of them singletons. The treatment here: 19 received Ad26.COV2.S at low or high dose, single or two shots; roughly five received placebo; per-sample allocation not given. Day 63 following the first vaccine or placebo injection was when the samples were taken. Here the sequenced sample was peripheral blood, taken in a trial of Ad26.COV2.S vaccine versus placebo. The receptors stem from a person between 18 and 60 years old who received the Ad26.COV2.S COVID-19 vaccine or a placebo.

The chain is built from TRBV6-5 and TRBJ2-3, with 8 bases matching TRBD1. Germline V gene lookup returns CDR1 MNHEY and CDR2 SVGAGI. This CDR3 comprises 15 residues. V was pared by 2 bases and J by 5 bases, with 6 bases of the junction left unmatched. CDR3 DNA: TGTGCCAGCAGTTACGGTACAGGGGGTGTAGATACGCAGTATTTT. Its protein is CASSYGTGGVDTQYF.

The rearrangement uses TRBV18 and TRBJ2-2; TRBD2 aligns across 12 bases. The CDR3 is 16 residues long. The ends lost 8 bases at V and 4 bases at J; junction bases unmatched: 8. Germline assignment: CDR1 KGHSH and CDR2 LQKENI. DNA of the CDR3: TGTGCCAGCACCCCACCTAGCGGGAGGGCCACCGGGGAGCTGTTTTTT. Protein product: CASTPPSGRATGELFF. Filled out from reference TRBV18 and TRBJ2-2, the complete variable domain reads NAGVMQNPRHLVRRRGQEARLRCSPMKGHSHVYWYRQLPEEGLKFMVYLQKENIIDESGMPKERFSAEFPKEGPSILRIQQVVRGDSAAYFCASTPPSGRATGELFFGEGSRLTVL.

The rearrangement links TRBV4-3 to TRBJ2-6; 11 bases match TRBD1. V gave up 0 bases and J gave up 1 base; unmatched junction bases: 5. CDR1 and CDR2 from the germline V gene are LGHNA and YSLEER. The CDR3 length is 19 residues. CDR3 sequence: CASSQEGTGGKSGANVLTF. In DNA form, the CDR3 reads TGCGCCAGCAGCCAAGAGGGGACAGGGGGAAAATCTGGGGCCAACGTCCTGACTTTC.

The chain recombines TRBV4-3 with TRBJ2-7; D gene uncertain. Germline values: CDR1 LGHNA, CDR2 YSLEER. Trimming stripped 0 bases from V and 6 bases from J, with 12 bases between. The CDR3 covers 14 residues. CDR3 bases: TGCGCCAGCAGCCAAGAATTTCTTATTGGCGAGCAGTACTTC. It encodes CASSQEFLIGEQYF.